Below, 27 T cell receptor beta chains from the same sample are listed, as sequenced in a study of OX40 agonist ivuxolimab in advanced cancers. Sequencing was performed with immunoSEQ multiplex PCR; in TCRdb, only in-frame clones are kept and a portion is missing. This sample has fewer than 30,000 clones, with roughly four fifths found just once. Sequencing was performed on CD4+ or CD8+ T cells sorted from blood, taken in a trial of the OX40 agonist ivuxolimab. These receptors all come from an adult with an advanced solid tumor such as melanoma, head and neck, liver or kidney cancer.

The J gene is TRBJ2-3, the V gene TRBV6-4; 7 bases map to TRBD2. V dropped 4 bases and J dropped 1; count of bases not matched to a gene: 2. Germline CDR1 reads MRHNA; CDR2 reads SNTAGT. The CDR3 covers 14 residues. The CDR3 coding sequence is TGTGCCAGCAGTGGCAGCGGGGGCACAGATACGCAGTATTTT. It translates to CASSGSGGTDTQYF.

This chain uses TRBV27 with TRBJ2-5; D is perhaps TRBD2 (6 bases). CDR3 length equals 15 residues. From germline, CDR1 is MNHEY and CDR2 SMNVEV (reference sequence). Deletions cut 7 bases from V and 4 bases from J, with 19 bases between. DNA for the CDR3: TGTGCCAGCAATGCCGGGACTTCAAACGTAGAGACCCAGTACTTC. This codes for CASNAGTSNVETQYF.

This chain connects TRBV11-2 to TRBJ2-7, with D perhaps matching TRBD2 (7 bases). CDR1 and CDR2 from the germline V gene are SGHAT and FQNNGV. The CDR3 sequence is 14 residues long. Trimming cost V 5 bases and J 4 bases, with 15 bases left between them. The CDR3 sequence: CASSRGRGAYEQYF. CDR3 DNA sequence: TGTGCCAGCAGCAGAGGTCGGGGGGCTTACGAGCAGTACTTC.

CDR3 sequence (DNA): TGTGCCAGCAGCTTGGGGACAGGAACCGGGGAGCTGTTTTTT. It specifies CASSLGTGTGELFF. This sequence joins TRBV5-6 and TRBJ2-2; TRBD1 matches at 7 bases. Germline CDR1 is SGHDT and CDR2 is YYEEEE. The V gene end was trimmed by 0 bases and the J gene end by 5 bases; junction bases not matched to a gene: 1. The CDR3 extends over 14 amino acids. The full variable domain, rest sourced from reference TRBV5-6 and TRBJ2-2, is DAGVTQSPTHLIKTRGQQVTLRCSPKSGHDTVSWYQQALGQGPQFIFQYYEEEERQRGNFPDRFSGHQFPNYSSELNVNALLLGDSALYLCASSLGTGTGELFFGEGSRLTVL.

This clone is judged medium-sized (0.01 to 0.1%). This CDR3 is CASSEPDLNQPQHF. CDR3 coding DNA: TGCGCCAGCAGTGAGCCGGACCTCAATCAGCCCCAGCATTTT. This rearrangement joins TRBV10-2 to TRBJ1-5; D ambiguous. This CDR3 comprises 14 residues. The V gene lost 2 bases and the J gene lost 3 bases, with 8 bases spanning the gap. Germline CDR1 WSHSY, CDR2 SAAADI.

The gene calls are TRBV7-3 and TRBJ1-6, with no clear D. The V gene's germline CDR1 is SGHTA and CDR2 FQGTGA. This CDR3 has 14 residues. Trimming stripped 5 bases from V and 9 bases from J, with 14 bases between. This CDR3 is CASSLFGLGSPLHF. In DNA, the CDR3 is TGTGCCAGCAGCCTTTTTGGGTTGGGTTCACCCCTCCACTTT.

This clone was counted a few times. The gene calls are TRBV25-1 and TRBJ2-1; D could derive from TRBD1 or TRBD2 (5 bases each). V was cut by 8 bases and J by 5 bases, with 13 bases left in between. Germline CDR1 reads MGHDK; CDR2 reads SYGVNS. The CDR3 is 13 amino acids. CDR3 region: CASGTPGDNEQFF. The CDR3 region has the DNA TGTGCCAGCGGGACCCCCGGGGACAATGAGCAGTTCTTC.

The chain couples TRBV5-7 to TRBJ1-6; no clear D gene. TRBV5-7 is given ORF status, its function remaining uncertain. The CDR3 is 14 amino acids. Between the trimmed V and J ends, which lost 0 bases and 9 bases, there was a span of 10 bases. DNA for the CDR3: TGTGCCAGCAGCTTGGGGGAGTTGGGTTCACCCCTCCACTTT. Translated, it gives CASSLGELGSPLHF.

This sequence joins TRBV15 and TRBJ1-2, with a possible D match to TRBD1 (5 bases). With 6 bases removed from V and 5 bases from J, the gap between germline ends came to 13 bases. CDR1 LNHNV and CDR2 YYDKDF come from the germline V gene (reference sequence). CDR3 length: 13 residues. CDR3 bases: TGTGCCACCAGTCTGGGGCCGGGGTATGGCTACACCTTC. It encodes CATSLGPGYGYTF. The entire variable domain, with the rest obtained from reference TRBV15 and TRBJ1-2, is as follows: DAMVIQNPRYQVTQFGKPVTLSCSQTLNHNVMYWYQQKSSQAPKLLFHYYDKDFNNEADTPDNFQSRRPNTSFCFLDIRSPGLGDTAMYLCATSLGPGYGYTFGSGTRLTVV.

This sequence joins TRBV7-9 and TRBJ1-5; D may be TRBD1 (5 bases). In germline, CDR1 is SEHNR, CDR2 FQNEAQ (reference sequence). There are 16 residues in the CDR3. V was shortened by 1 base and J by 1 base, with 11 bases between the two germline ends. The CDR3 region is CASSLGGTGSNQPQHF. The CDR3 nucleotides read TGTGCCAGCAGCTTAGGTGGGACGGGGAGCAATCAGCCCCAGCATTTT.

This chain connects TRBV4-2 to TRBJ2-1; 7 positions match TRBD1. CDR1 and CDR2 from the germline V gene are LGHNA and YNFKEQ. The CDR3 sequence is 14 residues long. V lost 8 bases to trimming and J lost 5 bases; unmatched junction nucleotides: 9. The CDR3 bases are TGTGCCAGCGGGACAGCCCTTCTTAACAATGAGCAGTTCTTC. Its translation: CASGTALLNNEQFF.

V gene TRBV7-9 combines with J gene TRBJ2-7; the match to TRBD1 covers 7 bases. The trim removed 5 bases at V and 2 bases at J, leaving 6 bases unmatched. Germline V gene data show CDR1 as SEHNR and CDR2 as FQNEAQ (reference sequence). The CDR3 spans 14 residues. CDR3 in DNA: TGTGCCAGCAGCATCACAGGGGTACCCTACGAGCAGTACTTC. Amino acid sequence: CASSITGVPYEQYF.

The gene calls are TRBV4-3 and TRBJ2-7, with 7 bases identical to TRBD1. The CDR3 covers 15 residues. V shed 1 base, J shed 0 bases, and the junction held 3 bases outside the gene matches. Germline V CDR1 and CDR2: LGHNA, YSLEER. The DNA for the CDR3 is TGCGCCAGCAGCCAAGGCCGGGACAGCTCCTACGAGCAGTACTTC. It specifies CASSQGRDSSYEQYF.

The CDR3: CASSSPSSGGAGTYEQYF. DNA for the CDR3: TGTGCCAGCAGTTCCCCCTCGTCGGGGGGGGCCGGTACCTACGAGCAGTACTTC. The chain links TRBV7-9 to TRBJ2-7; 8 bases line up with TRBD2. The germline gives CDR1 SEHNR, CDR2 FQNEAQ (reference sequence). With V trimmed by 6 bases and J by 2 bases, 18 bases remained unmatched. CDR3 length: 18 amino acids.

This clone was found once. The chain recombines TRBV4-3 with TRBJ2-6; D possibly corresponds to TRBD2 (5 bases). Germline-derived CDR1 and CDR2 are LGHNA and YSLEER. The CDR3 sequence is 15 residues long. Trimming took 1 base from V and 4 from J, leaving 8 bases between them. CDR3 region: CASSQVEAGANVLTF. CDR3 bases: TGCGCCAGCAGCCAAGTGGAGGCCGGGGCCAACGTCCTGACTTTC.

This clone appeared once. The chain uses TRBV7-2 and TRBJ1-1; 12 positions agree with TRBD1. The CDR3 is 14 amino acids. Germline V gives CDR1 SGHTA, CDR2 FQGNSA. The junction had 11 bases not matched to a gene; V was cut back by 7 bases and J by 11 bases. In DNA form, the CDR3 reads TGTGCCAGCAACCCGGGACAGGGGGCACTGGGGGCTTTCTTT. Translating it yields CASNPGQGALGAFF.

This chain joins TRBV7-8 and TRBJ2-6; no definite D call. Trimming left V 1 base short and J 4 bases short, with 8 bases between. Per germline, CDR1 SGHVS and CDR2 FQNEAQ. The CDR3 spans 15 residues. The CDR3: CASSLGLRGANVLTF. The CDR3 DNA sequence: TGTGCCAGCAGCTTAGGCCTTAGGGGGGCCAACGTCCTGACTTTC.

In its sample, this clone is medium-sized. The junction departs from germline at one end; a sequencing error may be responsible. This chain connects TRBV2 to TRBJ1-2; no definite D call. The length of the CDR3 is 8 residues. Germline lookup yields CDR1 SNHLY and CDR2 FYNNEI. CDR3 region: CASSRANF. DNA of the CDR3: TGTGCCAGCAGTAGGGCAAACTTC.

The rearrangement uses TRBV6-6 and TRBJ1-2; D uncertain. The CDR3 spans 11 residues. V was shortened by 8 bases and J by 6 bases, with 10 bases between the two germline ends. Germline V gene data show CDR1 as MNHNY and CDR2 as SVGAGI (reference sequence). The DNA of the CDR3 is TGTGCCAGCCTGGGCGCGCATGGCTACACCTTC. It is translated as CASLGAHGYTF.

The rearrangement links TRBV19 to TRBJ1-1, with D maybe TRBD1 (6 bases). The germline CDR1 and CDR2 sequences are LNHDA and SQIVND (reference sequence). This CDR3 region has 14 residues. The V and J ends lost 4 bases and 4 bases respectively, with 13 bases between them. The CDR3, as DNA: TGTGCCAGTAGTAAGGGGGGCCTCGGCACTGAAGCTTTCTTT. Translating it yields CASSKGGLGTEAFF.

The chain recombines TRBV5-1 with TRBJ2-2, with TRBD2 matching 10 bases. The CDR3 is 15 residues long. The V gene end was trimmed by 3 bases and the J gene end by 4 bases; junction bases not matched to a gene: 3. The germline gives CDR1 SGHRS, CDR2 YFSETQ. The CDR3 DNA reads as TGCGCCAGCAGCTCTTCTAGCGGGGGCACCGGGGAGCTGTTTTTT. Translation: CASSSSSGGTGELFF.

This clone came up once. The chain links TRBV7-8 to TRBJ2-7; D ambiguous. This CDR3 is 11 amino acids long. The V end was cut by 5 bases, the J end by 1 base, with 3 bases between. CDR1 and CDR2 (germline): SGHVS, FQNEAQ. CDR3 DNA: TGTGCCAGCAGCCCTTCCTACGAGCAGTACTTC. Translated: CASSPSYEQYF.

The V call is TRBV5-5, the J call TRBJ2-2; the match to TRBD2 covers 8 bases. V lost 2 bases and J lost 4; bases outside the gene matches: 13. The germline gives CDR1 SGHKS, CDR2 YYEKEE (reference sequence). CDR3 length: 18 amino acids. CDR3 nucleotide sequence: TGTGCCAGCAGCTTTGGCAGCGGGGGACTCGATATCACCGGGGAGCTGTTTTTT. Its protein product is CASSFGSGGLDITGELFF.

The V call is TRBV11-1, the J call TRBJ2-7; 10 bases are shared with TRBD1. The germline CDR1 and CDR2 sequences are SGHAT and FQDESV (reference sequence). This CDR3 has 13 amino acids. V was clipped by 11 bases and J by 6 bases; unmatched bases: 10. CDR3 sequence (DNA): TGTGCCGGGCAAGGACAGGGGGGTAGCGAGCAGTACTTC. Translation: CAGQGQGGSEQYF.

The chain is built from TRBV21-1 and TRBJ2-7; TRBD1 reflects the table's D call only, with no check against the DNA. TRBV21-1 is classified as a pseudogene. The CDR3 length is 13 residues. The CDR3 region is CASTQGDSYEQYF. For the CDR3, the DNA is TGTGCCAGCACCCAGGGGGACTCCTACGAGCAGTACTTC.

The CDR3 sequence is CASSQWAGPNYGYTF. The CDR3 DNA is TGCGCCAGCAGCCAATGGGCAGGGCCTAACTATGGCTACACCTTC. The genes are TRBV4-1 and TRBJ1-2; possible D gene TRBD1, 5 bases. Germline V gene lookup returns CDR1 MGHRA and CDR2 YSYEKL. This CDR3 contains 15 residues. Trimming stripped 2 bases from V and 0 bases from J, with 10 bases between.

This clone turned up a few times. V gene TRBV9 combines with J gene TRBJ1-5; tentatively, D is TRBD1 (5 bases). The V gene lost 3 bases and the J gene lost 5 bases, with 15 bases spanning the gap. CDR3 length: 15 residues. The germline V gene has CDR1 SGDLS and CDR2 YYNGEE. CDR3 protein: CASSGTGGFDQPQHF. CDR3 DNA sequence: TGTGCCAGCAGCGGGACTGGGGGATTCGATCAGCCCCAGCATTTT.